This is a list of T cell receptor beta chains from one sample in a study of cytomegalovirus exposure and HLA in healthy donors. The assay was immunoSEQ multiplex PCR, and TCRdb's table has in-frame clones only and misses some. The data show 100,000 to 150,000 clones, roughly 84% seen once. Sequenced material: PBMCs. The origin of the receptors is a girl aged 2 to 10 in good health and CMV-seronegative. The CDR3 runs from the conserved cysteine through the conserved F or W. The D gene is left open where the match is weak. Clone size is given for some rows only: seen once, a few or many times, or a class if the clone is expanded.

j_call d_call v_call clone_size cdr3_aa cdr3_nt
TRBJ2-1 TRBD2 TRBV7-3 - CASSSVGGGAVDEQFF TGTGCCAGCAGTTCGGTTGGCGGGGGGGCCGTGGATGAGCAGTTCTTC
TRBJ2-3 - TRBV5-4 - CASSSGSTDTQYF TGTGCCAGCAGCTCAGGGAGCACAGATACGCAGTATTTT
TRBJ2-5 TRBD2 TRBV5-6 once CASSPGGIRKTQYF TGTGCCAGCAGCCCGGGGGGGATTAGAAAGACCCAGTACTTC
TRBJ2-7 TRBD1 TRBV6-5 - CASSPDRAYEQYF TGTGCCAGCAGCCCGGACAGGGCCTACGAGCAGTACTTC
TRBJ1-1 - TRBV7-9 once CASSPGQLNTEAFF TGTGCCAGCAGCCCTGGACAGTTGAACACTGAAGCTTTCTTT
TRBJ2-3 - TRBV11-2 - CASTGWPPDTQYF TGTGCCAGCACAGGTTGGCCTCCAGATACGCAGTATTTT
TRBJ2-7 TRBD2 TRBV7-8 - CASSLVLAGTSYEQYF TGTGCCAGCAGCTTAGTACTAGCGGGGACCTCCTACGAGCAGTACTTC
TRBJ2-5 TRBD2 TRBV25-1 - CASSDSGLAGQETQYF TGTGCCAGCAGTGATTCGGGACTAGCGGGGCAAGAGACCCAGTACTTC
TRBJ2-3 TRBD2 TRBV5-4 - CASSIGLDRDTQYF TGTGCCAGCAGCATTGGACTAGACCGAGATACGCAGTATTTT
TRBJ2-7 TRBD1 TRBV6-1 - CATDRGGLGQYF TGTGCCACCGACAGGGGGGGCCTCGGGCAGTACTTC
TRBJ1-2 - TRBV19 - CASSIAGASGYTF TGTGCCAGTAGTATCGCGGGGGCGAGTGGCTACACCTTC
TRBJ1-3 - TRBV9 - CASSVDSGTGNTIYF TGTGCCAGCAGCGTAGATTCAGGGACTGGAAACACCATATATTTT
TRBJ1-2 TRBD1 TRBV7-6 - CASSPQGGAHGYTF TGTGCCAGCAGCCCACAGGGGGGAGCTCATGGCTACACCTTC
TRBJ2-3 TRBD2 TRBV30 - CAWNKRGAVADTQYF TGTGCCTGGAATAAGCGGGGGGCAGTTGCAGATACGCAGTATTTT
TRBJ2-1 - TRBV28 - CASSSLAEQFF TGTGCCAGCAGTTCCTTGGCTGAGCAGTTCTTC
TRBJ2-7 TRBD2 TRBV9 - CASSENPSGRYEQYF TGTGCCAGCAGTGAAAATCCTAGCGGGAGGTACGAGCAGTACTTC
TRBJ1-2 - TRBV9 - CASSDPRGYGYTF TGTGCCAGCAGCGATCCCCGGGGCTATGGCTACACCTTC
TRBJ1-4 - TRBV10-3 - CAISEARLGPANEKLFF TGTGCCATCAGTGAGGCTCGCCTGGGGCCAGCTAATGAAAAACTGTTTTTT
TRBJ1-2 - TRBV6-5 - CASSYSPDSNYGYTF TGTGCCAGCAGTTACTCGCCCGACAGCAACTATGGCTACACCTTC
TRBJ1-1 TRBD1 TRBV25-1 - CASSEYGTVNTEAFF TGTGCCAGCAGTGAATATGGGACAGTGAACACTGAAGCTTTCTTT
TRBJ1-4 - TRBV30 - CAWAPGLSKKEKLFF TGTGCCTGGGCCCCGGGACTTTCCAAGAAGGAAAAACTGTTTTTT
TRBJ1-5 TRBD1 TRBV23-1 - CASLYRGGVQPQHF TGCGCCAGCCTTTACAGGGGGGGCGTTCAGCCCCAGCATTTT
TRBJ2-4 TRBD2 TRBV2 - CASSEWLAGAKNIQYF TGTGCCAGCAGTGAATGGCTAGCGGGGGCCAAAAACATTCAGTACTTC
TRBJ2-1 TRBD1 TRBV27 - CASSSDRVVSYPIKQFF TGTGCCAGCAGTTCCGACAGGGTTGTTTCTTATCCTATAAAGCAGTTCTTC
TRBJ2-5 - TRBV6-4 - CASSENGQIQETQYF TGTGCCAGCAGTGAGAACGGACAGATCCAAGAGACCCAGTACTTC
TRBJ1-5 TRBD1 TRBV19 - CASSSTGTGFFGPQHF TGTGCCAGTAGTTCCACCGGGACAGGGTTTTTTGGGCCCCAGCATTTT
TRBJ2-7 - TRBV21-1 few CASSKEPGQVAYEQYF TGTGCCAGCAGCAAAGAACCGGGACAGGTGGCCTACGAGCAGTACTTC
TRBJ1-1 TRBD1 TRBV6-1 few CASRDRGGTEAFF TGTGCCAGCAGGGACAGGGGTGGCACTGAAGCTTTCTTT
TRBJ1-5 - TRBV6-6 - CASSYSPGDNQPQHF TGTGCCAGCAGTTACTCTCCAGGGGACAATCAGCCCCAGCATTTT
TRBJ1-2 - TRBV2 - CASSEAYFSERGYGYTF TGTGCCAGCAGTGAAGCTTATTTTTCGGAGCGGGGTTATGGCTACACCTTC
TRBJ1-6 - TRBV27 - CASSRNWGGRSPLHF TGTGCCAGCAGTCGCAACTGGGGCGGTAGGTCACCCCTCCACTTT
TRBJ1-4 TRBD1 TRBV28 - CASTPGQINEKLFF TGTGCCAGCACCCCGGGACAGATTAATGAAAAACTGTTTTTT
TRBJ1-6 - TRBV5-6 - CASSFGRLNSPLHF TGTGCCAGCAGCTTCGGCAGACTTAATTCACCCCTCCACTTT
TRBJ2-7 - TRBV21-1 - CASTNHDRGFAYEQYF TGTGCCAGCACCAACCACGACAGGGGGTTTGCCTACGAGCAGTACTTC
TRBJ1-5 TRBD1 TRBV18 once CASSPSRGDQPQHF TGTGCCAGCTCACCAAGCAGGGGGGATCAGCCCCAGCATTTT
TRBJ2-7 - TRBV6-6 - CASNLQGPYEQYF TGTGCCAGCAACCTACAGGGTCCCTACGAGCAGTACTTC
TRBJ1-3 - TRBV7-2 - CASSRSGNTIYF TGTGCCAGCAGCCGCTCTGGAAACACCATATATTTT
TRBJ2-3 TRBD2 TRBV19 few CASSIRGGGFSTDTQYF TGTGCCAGTAGTATCCGGGGGGGCGGTTTTAGCACAGATACGCAGTATTTT
TRBJ1-4 - TRBV28 once CASRAPLATNEKLFF TGTGCCAGCAGAGCCCCGTTAGCAACTAATGAAAAACTGTTTTTT
TRBJ2-7 TRBD1 TRBV25-1 - CASSESGQGFCEQYF TGTGCCAGCAGTGAATCGGGACAGGGCTTCTGCGAGCAGTACTTC
TRBJ2-1 - TRBV19 - CASSISPGYNEQFF TGTGCCAGTAGTATCTCCCCGGGCTACAATGAGCAGTTCTTC
TRBJ2-7 TRBD2 TRBV30 - CAWTLAGRPGSYEQYF TGTGCCTGGACACTAGCGGGGAGACCTGGGTCCTACGAGCAGTACTTC